Presented here are 18 T cell receptor beta chains from one specimen sequenced in a study of shared clonotypes between healthy human individuals (dated by TCRdb to the early 2020s). The protocol used for the library was the immunoSEQ multiplex PCR assay. This is the immuneACCESS table as TCRdb keeps it, with only in-frame sequences that have V and J called. A part of the clones is gone; compared with another copy, unresolved V genes explain less than half, and the rest is unexplained. The sample data list some 700,000 clones, and about 90% of these were observed just once. About 34% of the sample lies in the top ten. The specimen was memory CD8+ T cells from PBMCs. This specimen's cell subset or site label, per the study, means: CD45RO+ cells pooled with CCR7-negative TemRA cells. The receptors originated from a man between 18 and 35 years old in good health. Some clones in this sample may be carry-over from other donors' samples.

The rearrangement joins TRBV16 to TRBJ1-3; a weak D match, TRBD1 (5 bases). This CDR3 is 16 amino acids long. CDR1 and CDR2 (germline): KGHSY, FQNENV. Trimming stripped 4 bases from V and 4 bases from J, with 17 bases between. The CDR3 DNA is TGTGCCAGCAGCCTCCTCCTACGGGGGTCCGGAAACACCATATATTTT. It translates to CASSLLLRGSGNTIYF.

The gene calls are TRBV27 and TRBJ2-7, with D unresolved. CDR1 is MNHEY, CDR2 SMNVEV, per germline (reference sequence). Trimming took 5 bases from V and 2 from J, leaving 16 bases between them. The CDR3 consists of 15 residues. CDR3 sequence: CASSPFGVGTYEQYF. As DNA, the CDR3 is TGTGCCAGCAGTCCCTTTGGAGTGGGAACCTACGAGCAGTACTTC.

This clone was seen just once. In DNA, the CDR3 is TGTGCCAGCAGCTTAGACCCCCGACAGGGGAACTCGAATGAAAAACTGTTTTTT. Encoded protein: CASSLDPRQGNSNEKLFF. The J gene is TRBJ1-4, the V gene TRBV7-9, with 8 positions matching TRBD1. Trimming took 1 base from V and 5 from J; bases not matched to a gene: 12. Looked up from germline, CDR1 is SEHNR and CDR2 is FQNEAQ (reference sequence). This CDR3 is built from 18 residues.

The chain has TRBV7-7 and TRBJ1-4; D gene uncertain. The germline V gene has CDR1 SSHAT and CDR2 FNYEAQ (reference sequence). Deletions cut 5 bases from V and 1 base from J, with 14 bases between. This CDR3 is built from 16 residues. Here the CDR3 reads CASSGRGILTNEKLFF. CDR3 bases: TGTGCCAGCAGCGGTCGGGGAATCCTAACTAATGAAAAACTGTTTTTT.

This clone was observed once. The chain is built from TRBV7-3 and TRBJ2-1; the match to TRBD1 covers 8 bases. V was clipped by 5 bases and J by 4 bases; unmatched bases: 4. The CDR3 loop spans 14 amino acids. Germline V gene lookup returns CDR1 SGHTA and CDR2 FQGTGA. As DNA, the CDR3 is TGTGCCAGCAGCCTCCGGGACAGGTACAATGAGCAGTTCTTC. It codes for CASSLRDRYNEQFF.

The rearrangement uses TRBV5-1 and TRBJ2-3, with a tentative D call TRBD1 (5 bases). V lost 0 bases to trimming and J lost 0 bases, with 8 bases between them. This CDR3 spans 15 amino acids. The germline V gene has CDR1 SGHRS and CDR2 YFSETQ. The CDR3 DNA reads TGCGCCAGCAGCTTGGGACAGCTTAGCACAGATACGCAGTATTTT. Translated: CASSLGQLSTDTQYF.

This chain links TRBV6-5 with TRBJ2-5, with a possible D match to TRBD1 (6 bases). The germline V and J ends were trimmed by 2 bases and 2 bases, with 9 bases remaining between them. Germline CDR1 is MNHEY and CDR2 is SVGAGI. This CDR3 comprises 14 residues. CDR3: CASSYGQTQETQYF. As DNA, the CDR3 is TGTGCCAGCAGTTACGGACAGACACAAGAGACCCAGTACTTC.

The rearrangement links TRBV28 to TRBJ2-3, with 11 positions matching TRBD2. CDR1 and CDR2 from the germline V gene are MDHEN and SYDVKM. V was pared by 2 bases and J by 5 bases, with 9 bases of the junction left unmatched. CDR3 length: 17 residues. The CDR3 protein is CASSLEIAGGFGDTQYF. The CDR3 DNA is TGTGCCAGCAGTTTAGAGATAGCGGGAGGGTTCGGAGATACGCAGTATTTT.

This clone was seen just once. The chain has TRBV18 and TRBJ1-4, with D unclear. The CDR3 consists of 15 residues. The germline V and J ends were trimmed by 6 bases and 6 bases, with 17 bases remaining between them. Germline V gene lookup returns CDR1 KGHSH and CDR2 LQKENI. The CDR3 bases are TGTGCCAGCTCTCGTAAACGGGTCCAGGATGAAAAACTGTTTTTT. Translated: CASSRKRVQDEKLFF.

V is TRBV29-1 and J is TRBJ1-2; a weak D match, TRBD1 (6 bases). In germline, CDR1 is SQVTM, CDR2 ANQGSEA. V lost 6 bases and J 4 bases, leaving 15 bases between the germline ends. This CDR3 is 13 amino acids long. In DNA, the CDR3 is TGCAGCGTCCTTGGGGGCAGGAGCTATGGCTACACCTTC. Its protein product is CSVLGGRSYGYTF.

The chain carries TRBV29-1 and TRBJ2-5, with D tentatively TRBD1 (5 bases). The J call is uncertain, as TRBJ2-7 better fits the DNA end. CDR3 length equals 13 residues. CDR1 SQVTM and CDR2 ANQGSEA come from the germline V gene. CDR3 amino acids: CSVEEGQGYEQYF. Written as DNA, the CDR3 is TGCAGCGTTGAAGAAGGGCAGGGCTACGAGCAGTACTTC.

The gene calls are TRBV7-9 and TRBJ2-7, with 7 bases lining up with TRBD1. CDR3 length: 15 amino acids. V was clipped by 5 bases and J by 3 bases; unmatched bases: 10. Germline V CDR1 and CDR2: SEHNR, FQNEAQ (reference sequence). The CDR3 sequence: CASSASGTAIYEQYF. CDR3 DNA sequence: TGTGCCAGCAGCGCCTCCGGGACAGCTATCTACGAGCAGTACTTC. The whole variable domain, remainder taken from reference TRBV7-9 and TRBJ2-7, is DTGVSQNPRHKITKRGQNVTFRCDPISEHNRLYWYRQTLGQGPEFLTYFQNEAQLEKSRLLSDRFSAERPKGSFSTLEIQRTEQGDSAMYLCASSASGTAIYEQYFGPGTRLTVT.

Points on this clone: At one end the junction does not follow the germline gene, possibly because of a read error. V and J are TRBV5-4 and TRBJ2-7; D is unresolved. The CDR3 consists of 17 residues. Germline CDR1 reads SGHNT; CDR2 reads YYREEE (reference sequence). The CDR3 DNA follows: TGTGCCAGCAGCTTGGTAGTTGACAACCTTCATTCCTCCGAGCAGTACTTC. Translating gives CASSLVVDNLHSSEQYF.

This sequence joins TRBV28 and TRBJ1-3, with a weak D call TRBD1 (5 bases). The CDR3 consists of 14 residues. V gave up 7 bases and J gave up 3 bases, with 13 bases separating them. Per the germline V gene, CDR1 is MDHEN and CDR2 is SYDVKM. The CDR3 sequence is CASTSRGLGNTIYF. The DNA of the CDR3 is TGTGCCAGCACGTCTAGGGGCCTTGGAAACACCATATATTTT.

This clone has a single count. This sequence joins TRBV13 and TRBJ2-1; no definite D call. Germline V CDR1 and CDR2: PRHDT, FYEKMQ (reference sequence). This CDR3 comprises 14 residues. Trimming shortened V by 5 bases and J by 13 bases, and 21 bases separated the two germline ends. DNA of the CDR3: TGTGCCAGCAGCCCAAGACTCCCTCGAGTGGAACAGTTCTTC. It yields the protein CASSPRLPRVEQFF.

V gene TRBV27 combines with J gene TRBJ1-1; D not resolved. Germline values: CDR1 MNHEY, CDR2 SMNVEV (reference sequence). CDR3 length: 16 amino acids. Trimming left V 0 bases short and J 6 bases short, with 17 bases between. The CDR3 bases are TGTGCCAGCAGTTTATCGGGCGGGAGAGAGTCCGCTGAAGCTTTCTTT. This translates into CASSLSGGRESAEAFF.

Here the CDR3 DNA reads TGTGCCAGCAGCTTAACTGGACTAGCGGTCTACGAGCAGTACTTC. This encodes CASSLTGLAVYEQYF. V gene TRBV7-3 combines with J gene TRBJ2-7; 10 nucleotides align to TRBD2. J lost 3 bases, V lost 0 bases, and 2 bases had no gene match. The germline V gene encodes CDR1 SGHTA and CDR2 FQGTGA. This CDR3 comprises 15 residues.

The chain's CDR3 is CASTLDRGGAGELFF. The CDR3 DNA sequence: TGTGCCAGCACCTTGGACAGAGGAGGCGCCGGGGAGCTGTTTTTT. The chain links TRBV28 to TRBJ2-2, with D perhaps TRBD1 (6 bases). The CDR3 contains 15 residues. V lost 7 bases and J 6 bases, leaving 18 bases between the germline ends. Germline CDR1 is MDHEN and CDR2 is SYDVKM.